This entry lists 30 T cell receptor beta chains sequenced from one sample in a study of beta chain features in type 1 diabetes. Sequencing targeted expressed TCRB transcripts, as all isolated RNA had been reverse transcribed. Clones were read by immunoSEQ multiplex PCR, and TCRdb kept only the in-frame ones, dropping some. This sample has 220,000 or so clones, with under 70% found just once. Input material: naive CD4+ T cells from blood. These receptors were collected from a young man in good health.

The rearrangement uses TRBV4-1 and TRBJ2-5, with D possibly being TRBD2 (6 bases). The CDR3 contains 16 residues. Trimming took off 1 base at V and 7 bases at J, with 19 bases between the two ends. Germline V gives CDR1 MGHRA, CDR2 YSYEKL. The CDR3: CASSQGAGIKSGTQYF. The CDR3 DNA sequence: TGCGCCAGCAGCCAAGGGGCGGGGATCAAGAGCGGGACCCAGTACTTC.

CDR3: CASSNLFGSYEQYF. In nucleotides, the CDR3 is TGTGCCAGCAGCAACCTCTTCGGCTCCTACGAGCAGTACTTC. V and J are TRBV7-6 and TRBJ2-7; D unresolved. The CDR3 has 14 residues. CDR1 and CDR2 (germline): SGHVS, FNYEAQ. V lost 5 bases to trimming and J lost 0 bases, with 11 bases between them.

The rearrangement joins TRBV29-1 to TRBJ1-1; D not certain. Per germline, CDR1 SQVTM and CDR2 ANQGSEA. This CDR3 is 13 amino acids long. V was clipped by 8 bases and J by 4 bases, with 17 bases between them. CDR3 nucleotides: TGCAGCTCGCAGGCACTCGGGCCCACTGAAGCTTTCTTT. It is translated as CSSQALGPTEAFF.

A word on this clone: The sample carries other DNA sequences with the same CDR3. This sequence joins TRBV20-1 and TRBJ2-5; no clear D gene. This CDR3 has 10 residues. V was cut by 5 bases and J by 3 bases, with 4 bases left in between. Germline lookup yields CDR1 DFQATT and CDR2 SNEGSKA (reference sequence). CDR3 coding DNA: TGCAGTGCTGGCGAAGAGACCCAGTACTTC. It specifies CSAGEETQYF.

The rearrangement links TRBV5-1 to TRBJ2-7; D uncertain. Trimming stripped 0 bases from V and 7 bases from J, with 11 bases between. The CDR3 spans 13 residues. Germline V gene lookup returns CDR1 SGHRS and CDR2 YFSETQ. CDR3 in DNA: TGCGCCAGCAGCTTGGTGAGTACTACGGAGCAGTACTTC. This sequence encodes CASSLVSTTEQYF.

The chain joins TRBV2 to TRBJ1-1, with D unclear. V was cut by 6 bases and J by 5 bases, with 7 bases left in between. The CDR3 extends over 11 amino acids. Germline V gene data show CDR1 as SNHLY and CDR2 as FYNNEI. CDR3 sequence: CASRIGTEAFF. The CDR3 nucleotides read TGTGCCAGCAGGATAGGGACTGAAGCTTTCTTT.

The chain is built from TRBV5-6 and TRBJ1-5; D remains ambiguous. V was pared by 2 bases and J by 10 bases, with 19 bases between. CDR3 length equals 15 residues. In germline, CDR1 is SGHDT, CDR2 YYEEEE. Here the CDR3 DNA reads TGTGCCAGCAGCTTACTGAGAGGGCCGGATGGTCCCCAGCATTTT. Translating gives CASSLLRGPDGPQHF.

The chain recombines TRBV9 with TRBJ2-7, with 8 bases matching TRBD1. The germline V gene encodes CDR1 SGDLS and CDR2 YYNGEE. This CDR3 region has 15 residues. The ends lost 3 bases at V and 3 bases at J; junction bases unmatched: 8. CDR3 DNA sequence: TGTGCCAGCAGCGCCGGGACAGGCCTCCTCTACGAGCAGTACTTC. This translates into CASSAGTGLLYEQYF.

The rearrangement uses TRBV28 and TRBJ2-7; D is unclear. The V gene's germline CDR1 is MDHEN and CDR2 SYDVKM. V was clipped by 1 base and J by 2 bases, with 3 bases between them. There are 12 residues in the CDR3. CDR3 bases: TGTGCCAGCAGTTTATACGCCTACGAGCAGTACTTC. Encoded protein: CASSLYAYEQYF.

The V gene is TRBV27, the J gene TRBJ2-1; no clear D. The CDR3 length is 13 residues. Germline V CDR1 and CDR2: MNHEY, SMNVEV (reference sequence). Trimming removed 6 bases at V and 0 bases at J, with 6 bases between. CDR3: CASRVSSYNEQFF. CDR3 in DNA: TGTGCCAGCAGGGTGAGCTCCTACAATGAGCAGTTCTTC.

This clone was detected only a few times. The V gene is TRBV11-2, the J gene TRBJ2-3, with TRBD2 matching over 9 bases. CDR1 SGHAT and CDR2 FQNNGV come from the germline V gene. CDR3 length: 18 amino acids. J was trimmed by 0 bases and V by 7 bases; bases with no gene match: 14. CDR3 nucleotide sequence: TGTGCCAGCATCCCCGGGCGGGGGGGCCGATCTAGCACAGATACGCAGTATTTT. It specifies CASIPGRGGRSSTDTQYF. The full variable domain, with the rest looked up from reference TRBV11-2 and TRBJ2-3, is EAGVAQSPRYKIIEKRQSVAFWCNPISGHATLYWYQQILGQGPKLLIQFQNNGVVDDSQLPKDRFSAERLKGVDSTLKIQPAKLEDSAVYLCASIPGRGGRSSTDTQYFGPGTRLTVL.

This clone was counted once. The rearrangement joins TRBV7-8 to TRBJ2-7; 7 bases line up with TRBD2. Germline CDR1 SGHVS, CDR2 FQNEAQ. J gave up 0 bases and V 5 bases, and 16 bases lay outside the gene matches. The CDR3 loop spans 18 amino acids. The CDR3 DNA follows: TGTGCCAGCAGCCCTCGCTCACTGTCGGGGGGTAGCTCCTACGAGCAGTACTTC. Protein: CASSPRSLSGGSSYEQYF.

CDR3 nucleotide sequence: TGTGCCTGGAGTAAAGACTACTCCTACAATGAGCAGTTCTTC. As protein: CAWSKDYSYNEQFF. The chain joins TRBV30 to TRBJ2-1, with a weak D call TRBD2 (5 bases). The CDR3 runs 14 residues. The V gene's germline CDR1 is GTSNPN and CDR2 SVGIG (reference sequence). Deletions cut 2 bases from V and 0 bases from J, with 8 bases between.

The chain recombines TRBV6-1 with TRBJ2-1, with D tentatively TRBD2 (6 bases). This CDR3 spans 14 amino acids. V gave up 4 bases and J gave up 3 bases, with 10 bases separating them. Per the germline V gene, CDR1 is MNHNS and CDR2 is SASEGT. CDR3 DNA: TGTGCCAGCAGTGTCCTTAGCGGCTACAATGAGCAGTTCTTC. Translating it yields CASSVLSGYNEQFF.

V and J are TRBV6-5 and TRBJ2-5, with a possible D match to TRBD1 (6 bases). Germline CDR1 is MNHEY and CDR2 is SVGAGI. CDR3 length equals 14 residues. V shed 6 bases and J shed 5 bases, with 16 bases lying between them. This chain's CDR3 is CASSTSGEWETQYF. The CDR3 nucleotides read TGTGCCAGCAGCACCTCAGGGGAGTGGGAGACCCAGTACTTC.

This clone was counted only a few times. The chain has TRBV6-6 and TRBJ2-1; TRBD1 matches at 11 bases. Per germline, CDR1 MNHNY and CDR2 SVGAGI (reference sequence). CDR3 length: 15 residues. Trimming took 6 bases from V and 6 from J; bases not matched to a gene: 7. The CDR3 here is CASSGQGAIRNEQFF. The CDR3 bases are TGTGCCAGCAGCGGACAGGGGGCGATTCGCAATGAGCAGTTCTTC.

This clone was seen just once. The chain is built from TRBV9 and TRBJ2-1, with D possibly TRBD1 on 5 matching bases. The germline V and J ends were trimmed by 3 bases and 4 bases, with 11 bases remaining between them. Per germline, CDR1 SGDLS and CDR2 YYNGEE. CDR3 length equals 14 residues. This CDR3 reads CASSAWGAYNEQFF. For the CDR3, the DNA is TGTGCCAGCAGCGCCTGGGGCGCGTACAATGAGCAGTTCTTC.

The rearrangement links TRBV7-9 to TRBJ2-7; 9 nucleotides line up with TRBD2. Germline CDR1 is SEHNR and CDR2 is FQNEAQ (reference sequence). Losses at the gene ends were 4 bases for V and 6 bases for J; bases not matched to a gene: 10. This CDR3 spans 15 amino acids. CDR3 sequence (DNA): TGTGCCAGCAGCTCAGTAGCGGGGGTTATCACCGAGCAGTACTTC. Translating it yields CASSSVAGVITEQYF.

This sequence joins TRBV5-4 and TRBJ1-2; no definite D call. Germline CDR1 and CDR2: SGHNT and YYREEE (reference sequence). V dropped 4 bases and J dropped 0 bases, with 13 bases sitting between them. This CDR3 has 15 residues. The CDR3 region is CASSQIGRSNYGYTF. The CDR3, as DNA: TGTGCCAGCAGCCAAATCGGACGGTCTAACTATGGCTACACCTTC. The full variable domain, with the rest looked up from reference TRBV5-4 and TRBJ1-2, is ETGVTQSPTHLIKTRGQQVTLRCSSQSGHNTVSWYQQALGQGPQFIFQYYREEENGRGNFPPRFSGLQFPNYSSELNVNALELDDSALYLCASSQIGRSNYGYTFGSGTRLTVV.

The chain joins TRBV7-6 to TRBJ2-3, with D possibly matching TRBD1 (6 bases). This CDR3 is built from 15 residues. Trimming took off 2 bases at V and 0 bases at J, with 9 bases between the two ends. CDR1 and CDR2 from the germline V gene are SGHVS and FNYEAQ. CDR3 in amino acids: CASSLLGGSTDTQYF. CDR3 in DNA: TGTGCCAGCAGCTTATTAGGGGGTAGCACAGATACGCAGTATTTT.

This clone was picked up a small number of times. The chain couples TRBV30 to TRBJ2-7; D is unclear. V lost 4 bases to trimming and J lost 0 bases, with 16 bases between them. Germline V CDR1 and CDR2: GTSNPN, SVGIG (reference sequence). This CDR3 is 15 amino acids long. In DNA form, the CDR3 reads TGTGCCTGGAACCCCGACGGATACTTCTCCTACGAGCAGTACTTC. It yields the protein CAWNPDGYFSYEQYF.

The gene calls are TRBV29-1 and TRBJ2-1; D is unclear. Looked up from germline, CDR1 is SQVTM and CDR2 is ANQGSEA. This CDR3 region has 14 residues. V was pared by 7 bases and J by 8 bases, with 21 bases between. CDR3 DNA sequence: TGCAGCGCTGCCCTAGTTACTCCTTCCCATGAGCAGTTCTTC. Its protein is CSAALVTPSHEQFF.

Only one count was recorded for this clone. The chain joins TRBV5-4 to TRBJ2-3; 7 bases fit TRBD2. CDR1 and CDR2 (germline): SGHNT, YYREEE (reference sequence). CDR3 length equals 14 residues. Losses at the gene ends were 3 bases for V and 6 bases for J; bases not matched to a gene: 7. The CDR3 DNA follows: TGTGCCAGCAGCTCCGGGGGGTGGTCCGATACGCAGTATTTT. This gives the protein CASSSGGWSDTQYF.

A word on this clone: The same CDR3 arises from other DNA sequences in this sample as well. The chain joins TRBV30 to TRBJ2-1; D is unclear. The CDR3 loop spans 13 amino acids. Per the germline V gene, CDR1 is GTSNPN and CDR2 is SVGIG (reference sequence). With 0 bases removed from V and 0 bases from J, the gap between germline ends came to 3 bases. CDR3 in DNA: TGTGCCTGGAGTGTAGTCTCCTACAATGAGCAGTTCTTC. It specifies CAWSVVSYNEQFF.

This sequence joins TRBV7-2 and TRBJ2-3; D gene ambiguous. The CDR3 is 11 amino acids. Germline CDR1 reads SGHTA; CDR2 reads FQGNSA. V lost 4 bases and J 7 bases, leaving 6 bases between the germline ends. CDR3 sequence: CASSSINTQYF. The CDR3 nucleotides are TGTGCCAGCAGCTCAATCAATACGCAGTATTTT.

In this sample, this clone turned up once. This chain connects TRBV4-1 to TRBJ2-1; D is ambiguous. Germline CDR1 is MGHRA and CDR2 is YSYEKL. This CDR3 is built from 12 residues. Trimming removed 8 bases from V and 2 bases from J, with 7 bases in between. The CDR3, as DNA: TGCGCCAGCCAAGGAACCTACAATGAGCAGTTCTTC. Translated: CASQGTYNEQFF.

The rearrangement uses TRBV29-1 and TRBJ2-7; possible D gene TRBD1, 6 bases. Trimming cost V 7 bases and J 6 bases, with 16 bases left between them. Germline V CDR1 and CDR2: SQVTM, ANQGSEA. The CDR3 totals 12 residues. The CDR3 loop reads CSAGLGAGEQYF. In nucleotides, the CDR3 is TGCAGCGCTGGGTTGGGGGCGGGCGAGCAGTACTTC.

The rearrangement uses TRBV4-1 and TRBJ1-2, with D uncertain. V gave up 3 bases and J gave up 2 bases, with 13 bases separating them. The germline V gene has CDR1 MGHRA and CDR2 YSYEKL. The CDR3 is 15 amino acids. The CDR3 protein is CASSQGESFNYGYTF. The CDR3 region has the DNA TGCGCCAGCAGCCAGGGAGAGTCTTTCAACTATGGCTACACCTTC.

The V call is TRBV15, the J call TRBJ2-3; D gene unclear. V lost 1 base to trimming and J lost 4 bases, with 6 bases between them. The CDR3 length is 13 residues. In germline, CDR1 is LNHNV, CDR2 YYDKDF (reference sequence). This CDR3 reads CATSRAPADTQYF. The DNA for the CDR3 is TGTGCCACCAGCAGAGCTCCAGCAGATACGCAGTATTTT.

There are a few counts of this clone. The chain joins TRBV29-1 to TRBJ1-4, with D possibly TRBD1 on 5 matching bases. Trimming took off 7 bases at V and 4 bases at J, with 10 bases between the two ends. In germline, CDR1 is SQVTM, CDR2 ANQGSEA. CDR3 length: 12 residues. CDR3 sequence (DNA): TGCAGCGCCGGGACGGTTAATGAAAAACTGTTTTTT. Amino acids: CSAGTVNEKLFF.